This T cell receptor (beta chain) was found in a study of T cell clonality in common variable immunodeficiency. Broader study findings: Fewer deletions and N-nucleotide insertions were reportedly seen in common variable immunodeficiency TCR beta sequences. Links between repertoire features and CVID complications were heterogeneity-limited.

This clone was seen ten or more times. What it recognizes is unknown. Coverage ceases 3 residues before the CDR3 finishes, and the germline J gene fills in the end. The germline gives CDR1 WNHNN, CDR2 SYGVQD (reference sequence). Between the trimmed V and J ends, which lost 0 bases and 4 bases, there was a span of 9 bases. The CDR3 has 14 amino acids. Some clones are missing from TCRdb's copy, which holds only in-frame ones; the method was immunoSEQ multiplex PCR. The sample presents 15,000 to 20,000 clones, none singletons. CVID subjects had received replacement immunoglobulin for at least one year. The sequenced sample consisted of peripheral blood mononuclear cells. The chain has TRBV10-1 and TRBJ1-1; D might be TRBD1 (6 bases). The origin of this receptor is a human donor with common variable immunodeficiency. CDR3 DNA, as far as it was read: TGCGCCAGCAGTGAGTCGGGGGGGCGCACTGAA. It yields the protein CASSESGGRTE. The whole CDR3 protein reads CASSESGGRTEAFF.